The clone carrying this TCR beta chain was detected a few times. Antigen specificity is unknown. Constant-region reverse primers amplified full-length variable regions, followed by semi-nested Nested Universal Primer A PCR. TCRdb called the 5' RACE reads again in MiXCR, with one record for every CDR3 protein. The sample consists of about 64,000 distinct CDR3 sequences, approximately 23% of them appearing once. The CDR3 loop spans 15 amino acids. Germline V gives CDR1 SGHRS, CDR2 YFSETQ. J was trimmed by 3 bases and V by 2 bases; bases with no gene match: 4. Study results and limitations: The larger cohort examined one V-J beta rearrangement, not whole repertoires.

The chain recombines TRBV5-1 with TRBJ2-5; 10 nucleotides agree with TRBD2. The TCR originated in a female donor with breast cancer. The sequenced sample was memory CD4+ T cells sorted from a lymph node. Subset denoted: memory CD4+ T cells, CD4+CD45RO+CD25-. The CDR3 loop reads CASSLSLAGEETQYF. The CDR3 bases are TGCGCCAGCAGCTTAAGCCTAGCGGGGGAAGAGACCCAGTACTTC.